This TCR beta chain was retrieved from a study of T cell responses to AZD1222 COVID-19 vaccine. Worth noting for this clone: The antigen is undetermined.

General observations from the study: Epitopes outside B.1.351 and B.1.1.7 mutated regions reportedly drew nearly half of spike TCRs.

Using immunoSEQ multiplex PCR, the repertoire was profiled, and TCRdb retains in-frame clones only, with some absent. The data contain approximately 200,000 clones, about nine tenths of them singletons. This sequence originates from an adult who received the AZD1222 COVID-19 vaccine. Sequenced material: peripheral blood, taken 28 days after the second AZD1222 dose.

CDR3 coding DNA: TGTGCCAGCAGCTTGGACAGCCGCTCCTACGAGCAGTACTTC. This sequence encodes CASSLDSRSYEQYF. The chain carries TRBV5-5 and TRBJ2-7; D call uncertain. Per the germline V gene, CDR1 is SGHKS and CDR2 is YYEKEE (reference sequence). This CDR3 is 14 amino acids long. Trimming removed 0 bases from V and 0 bases from J, with 7 bases in between.